This T cell receptor beta chain was sequenced during a study of cytomegalovirus exposure and HLA in healthy donors. CDR1 PRHDT and CDR2 FYEKMQ come from the germline V gene (reference sequence). Trimming pared 5 bases from V and 3 bases from J, leaving 10 bases between. There are 13 residues in the CDR3. In its sample, this clone was seen once. Data came from immunoSEQ multiplex PCR; TCRdb stores just in-frame clones and leaves some out. The sample contains about 220,000 clones, approximately 83% of which appear only once. Sequencing used PBMCs. This receptor was obtained from a woman aged 30 to 39 in good health and CMV-seropositive. This chain joins TRBV13 and TRBJ1-2, with D unresolved. The CDR3 nucleotides are TGTGCCAGCAGCCAAGGGTGGGACTATGGCTACACCTTC. Protein product: CASSQGWDYGYTF.